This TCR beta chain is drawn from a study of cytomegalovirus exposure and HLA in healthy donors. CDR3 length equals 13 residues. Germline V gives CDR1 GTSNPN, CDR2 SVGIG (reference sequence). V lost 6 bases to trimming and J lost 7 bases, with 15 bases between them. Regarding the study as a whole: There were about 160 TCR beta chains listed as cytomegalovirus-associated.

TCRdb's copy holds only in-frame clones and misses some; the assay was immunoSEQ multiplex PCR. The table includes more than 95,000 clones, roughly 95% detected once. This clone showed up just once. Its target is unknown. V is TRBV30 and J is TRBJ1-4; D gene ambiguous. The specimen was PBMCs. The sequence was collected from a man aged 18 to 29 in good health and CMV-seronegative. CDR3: CACLWRASEKLFF. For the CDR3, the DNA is TGTGCCTGCCTATGGAGGGCTAGTGAAAAACTGTTTTTT.